The rows below give T cell receptor beta chains drawn from one sample of a study of blood T cell repertoires in COVID-19. Here immunoSEQ multiplex PCR was the method, and the copy in TCRdb shows in-frame clones only, minus some. The profile shows about 480,000 clones, about 88% of them singletons. Sequenced input: peripheral blood. These TCRs come from a man aged 18-30 years with COVID-19, enrolled during active disease. Both conserved end residues are part of each CDR3. D genes are given only for firm matches.

cdr3_aa: CASSIGRGSTDTQYF
v_call: TRBV19
j_call: TRBJ2-3
d_call: NA

cdr3_aa: CASSRGLGLAGGGSYNEQFF
v_call: TRBV14
j_call: TRBJ2-1
d_call: TRBD2

cdr3_aa: CASSQRTDRNEQFF
v_call: TRBV3-1/TRBV3-2
j_call: TRBJ2-1
d_call: NA

cdr3_aa: CAIRTLAGDSDTQYF
v_call: TRBV10-3
j_call: TRBJ2-3
d_call: TRBD2

cdr3_aa: CASSDGTGGFNEQFF
v_call: TRBV6-1
j_call: TRBJ2-1
d_call: TRBD1

cdr3_aa: CASRENDRGDEQFF
v_call: TRBV19
j_call: TRBJ2-1
d_call: TRBD1

cdr3_aa: CASSLDGQLYEQYF
v_call: TRBV6-5
j_call: TRBJ2-7
d_call: NA

cdr3_aa: CASSIEGRYTEAFF
v_call: TRBV19
j_call: TRBJ1-1
d_call: NA

cdr3_aa: CAISAQGGQGTQYF
v_call: TRBV10-3
j_call: TRBJ2-5
d_call: TRBD1

cdr3_aa: CASSPYDRGYTGELFF
v_call: TRBV9
j_call: TRBJ2-2
d_call: TRBD1

cdr3_aa: CSVSRTGDTGELFF
v_call: TRBV29-1
j_call: TRBJ2-2
d_call: TRBD1

cdr3_aa: CASSHGGRANVLTF
v_call: TRBV4-1
j_call: TRBJ2-6
d_call: NA

cdr3_aa: CASSLERRGYTF
v_call: TRBV11-2
j_call: TRBJ1-2
d_call: NA

cdr3_aa: CASSRSTGATTDTQYF
v_call: TRBV2
j_call: TRBJ2-3
d_call: TRBD1

cdr3_aa: CASSWGGSDYGYTF
v_call: TRBV5-1
j_call: TRBJ1-2
d_call: NA

cdr3_aa: CASSVDPGMNSPLHF
v_call: TRBV9
j_call: TRBJ1-6
d_call: NA

cdr3_aa: CATSGGTLGFSDTQYF
v_call: TRBV24-1
j_call: TRBJ2-3
d_call: NA

cdr3_aa: CASSYTRTSGTYEQYF
v_call: TRBV6-5
j_call: TRBJ2-7
d_call: TRBD2

cdr3_aa: CASSLVGSGQETQYF
v_call: TRBV5-6
j_call: TRBJ2-5
d_call: NA

cdr3_aa: CASSSRREGSGELFF
v_call: TRBV7-3
j_call: TRBJ2-2
d_call: TRBD2

cdr3_aa: CASSAGGVYEQYF
v_call: TRBV2
j_call: TRBJ2-7
d_call: TRBD2

cdr3_aa: CSASPFRGGTRNEKLFF
v_call: TRBV20-1
j_call: TRBJ1-4
d_call: NA

cdr3_aa: CASSLGQTTGELFF
v_call: TRBV11-2
j_call: TRBJ2-2
d_call: NA

cdr3_aa: CASSRTGGSNQPQHF
v_call: TRBV18
j_call: TRBJ1-5
d_call: NA

cdr3_aa: CASSQVGGLDEQYF
v_call: TRBV4-2
j_call: TRBJ2-7
d_call: NA

cdr3_aa: CASSSGSRGYTDTQYF
v_call: TRBV18
j_call: TRBJ2-3
d_call: TRBD2

cdr3_aa: CASSLRTPPYEQYF
v_call: TRBV5-6
j_call: TRBJ2-7
d_call: NA

cdr3_aa: CASRGQGTYEQYF
v_call: TRBV19
j_call: TRBJ2-7
d_call: TRBD1

cdr3_aa: CASSLQGLARTGELFF
v_call: TRBV5-4
j_call: TRBJ2-2
d_call: TRBD2

cdr3_aa: CASSLAPGTGRTDTQYF
v_call: TRBV11-3
j_call: TRBJ2-3
d_call: TRBD1

cdr3_aa: CASRDTYYEQYF
v_call: TRBV6-5
j_call: TRBJ2-7
d_call: NA

cdr3_aa: CASGSGQAVGQPQHF
v_call: TRBV12-5
j_call: TRBJ1-5
d_call: TRBD1

cdr3_aa: CAWSVGVNSPLHF
v_call: TRBV30
j_call: TRBJ1-6
d_call: NA

cdr3_aa: CASSTQAGNYGYTF
v_call: TRBV19
j_call: TRBJ1-2
d_call: NA

cdr3_aa: CASSLETSVGNIQYF
v_call: TRBV7-8
j_call: TRBJ2-4
d_call: TRBD2

cdr3_aa: CATSRDRPQTSGETQYF
v_call: TRBV15
j_call: TRBJ2-5
d_call: NA

cdr3_aa: CASSVEAAGGTRTGELFF
v_call: TRBV9
j_call: TRBJ2-2
d_call: TRBD2

cdr3_aa: CAWSREPLNTEAFF
v_call: TRBV30
j_call: TRBJ1-1
d_call: NA

cdr3_aa: CSASLGGGSYEQYF
v_call: TRBV20-1
j_call: TRBJ2-7
d_call: TRBD2

cdr3_aa: CASTDSYEQYF
v_call: TRBV2
j_call: TRBJ2-7
d_call: NA

cdr3_aa: CASSYGRLDTYEQYF
v_call: TRBV6-5
j_call: TRBJ2-7
d_call: NA

cdr3_aa: CASSLPGEYGYTF
v_call: TRBV12-3/TRBV12-4
j_call: TRBJ1-2
d_call: NA

cdr3_aa: CAISESDERGNTEAFF
v_call: TRBV10-3
j_call: TRBJ1-1
d_call: NA

cdr3_aa: CASGSSGANNEQFF
v_call: TRBV5-1
j_call: TRBJ2-1
d_call: TRBD2

cdr3_aa: CASSVAGVLYEQYF
v_call: TRBV9
j_call: TRBJ2-7
d_call: NA

cdr3_aa: CASSYSNENSPLHF
v_call: TRBV7-8
j_call: TRBJ1-6
d_call: NA

cdr3_aa: CASSLDGDRLFYEQYF
v_call: TRBV5-1
j_call: TRBJ2-7
d_call: TRBD1

cdr3_aa: CASSLAGGGTGELFF
v_call: TRBV13
j_call: TRBJ2-2
d_call: TRBD2

cdr3_aa: CASSYSRGGGYTF
v_call: TRBV6-5
j_call: TRBJ1-2
d_call: NA

cdr3_aa: CASRKGRDREYVTFF
v_call: TRBV7-2
j_call: TRBJ1-1
d_call: TRBD1

cdr3_aa: CASGLWGQSYEQYF
v_call: TRBV12-5
j_call: TRBJ2-7
d_call: TRBD1

cdr3_aa: CASSSGFLAKNIQYF
v_call: TRBV19
j_call: TRBJ2-4
d_call: NA

cdr3_aa: CASSQSGTSGAGEQFF
v_call: TRBV4-1
j_call: TRBJ2-1
d_call: TRBD2

cdr3_aa: CAWTVGIGGSPLHF
v_call: TRBV30
j_call: TRBJ1-6
d_call: NA

cdr3_aa: CASRHGQGNTEAFF
v_call: TRBV19
j_call: TRBJ1-1
d_call: TRBD1

cdr3_aa: CASSPPGTSGPNEQFF
v_call: TRBV7-9
j_call: TRBJ2-1
d_call: TRBD2

cdr3_aa: CASSPTSGLVPGELFF
v_call: TRBV27
j_call: TRBJ2-2
d_call: TRBD2

cdr3_aa: CATSAGTGPEKLFF
v_call: TRBV24-1
j_call: TRBJ1-4
d_call: TRBD1